Following are 30 T cell receptor beta chains from one sample sequenced in a study of post-analysis software for immune sequencing data. Findings and limits, study-wide: In patients, TRBV5-6, TRBV5-1 and TRBV20-1 belonged to about five TRBV segments found more frequently than in controls.

Unique-molecular-identifier-tagged TCR beta cDNA libraries were used. MiXCR, run by TCRdb on the PCR reads, gives a single entry per CDR3 protein. The profile covers roughly 800,000 distinct CDR3 sequences, with 53% appearing a single time and approximately 4.3% taken by the ten largest. These receptors have no identified antigens. Source material: blood. All receptors come from a girl between 10 and 17 years old with multiple sclerosis.

The CDR3 spells CASSSGEVRGYTF. The CDR3 nucleotides are TGTGCCAGCAGCTCGGGGGAGGTGCGTGGCTACACCTTC. The V call is TRBV7-9, the J call TRBJ1-2, with D perhaps matching TRBD1 (5 bases). Trimming removed 4 bases at V and 7 bases at J, with 13 bases between. The length of the CDR3 is 13 residues. CDR1 SEHNR and CDR2 FQNEAQ come from the germline V gene (reference sequence).

V and J are TRBV27 and TRBJ2-7; maybe TRBD2 (6 bases). CDR3 size: 15 residues. Germline V gene data show CDR1 as MNHEY and CDR2 as SMNVEV (reference sequence). V lost 6 bases and J 3 bases, leaving 18 bases between the germline ends. CDR3 protein: CASRSNTVRGYEQYF. In DNA form, the CDR3 reads TGTGCCAGCAGGTCAAATACCGTGCGGGGCTACGAGCAGTACTTC.

This clonotype was seen a few times. This rearrangement joins TRBV3-1 to TRBJ2-1; 11 bases agree with TRBD2. This CDR3 is built from 17 residues. Germline CDR1 and CDR2: LGHDT and YNNKEL (reference sequence). V dropped 2 bases and J dropped 1; count of bases not matched to a gene: 4. The CDR3 coding sequence is TGTGCCAGCAGCCAAAGCGCTAGCGGGGGGTCCTACAATGAGCAGTTCTTC. It translates to CASSQSASGGSYNEQFF.

This clonotype was found a few times. In DNA form, the CDR3 reads TGTGCCAGCAGTTCGGCCAAGCTGAACACTGAAGCTTTCTTT. Encoded protein: CASSSAKLNTEAFF. The V call is TRBV7-9, the J call TRBJ1-1; D is ambiguous. The V and J ends lost 6 bases and 0 bases respectively, with 11 bases between them. CDR3 length: 14 amino acids. Germline V gene lookup returns CDR1 SEHNR and CDR2 FQNEAQ (reference sequence).

This clonotype was detected only a few times. The chain links TRBV3-1 to TRBJ2-5; D may be TRBD1 (5 bases). The J call may be in error: the DNA end matches TRBJ2-4 better. The V gene's germline CDR1 is LGHDT and CDR2 YNNKEL (reference sequence). This CDR3 comprises 14 residues. For the CDR3, the DNA is TGTGCCAGCAGCCCCAGGGTAGGGGAAAACATTCAGTACTTC. Protein product: CASSPRVGENIQYF.

The chain has TRBV10-3 and TRBJ2-7; the D gene could be TRBD1 or TRBD2 (5 bases each). V lost 3 bases, J lost 0 bases, and 18 bases lay in between. CDR3 length: 17 residues. Germline CDR1 is ENHRY and CDR2 is SYGVKD. The CDR3 here is CAISDQMGPRGSYEQYF. CDR3 bases: TGTGCCATCAGTGATCAAATGGGGCCGAGGGGCTCCTACGAGCAGTACTTC.

This clonotype has only a few counts. This chain uses TRBV3-1 with TRBJ2-7; unclear D gene. Deletions cut 4 bases from V and 2 bases from J, with 21 bases between. Germline lookup yields CDR1 LGHDT and CDR2 YNNKEL (reference sequence). This CDR3 has 17 amino acids. The CDR3 sequence: CASSRDGPQTNTYEQYF. The CDR3 DNA reads TGTGCCAGCAGCCGAGACGGACCACAGACGAATACCTACGAGCAGTACTTC.

The sample holds a few counts of this clonotype. The chain links TRBV12-3 or TRBV12-4 to TRBJ2-3; D ambiguous. The germline V and J ends were trimmed by 2 bases and 4 bases, with 7 bases remaining between them. The length of the CDR3 is 13 residues. CDR3 DNA sequence: TGTGCCAGCAGTTTATTCGAGTCAGATACGCAGTATTTT. This sequence encodes CASSLFESDTQYF.

This clonotype was counted once. This chain links TRBV12-3 or TRBV12-4 with TRBJ2-3; TRBD2 matches at 11 bases. The CDR3 is made up of 19 amino acids. V was clipped by 2 bases and J by 0 bases; unmatched bases: 10. The CDR3: CASSLRIGTSGLSTDTQYF. The DNA for the CDR3 is TGTGCCAGCAGTTTACGGATAGGGACTAGCGGCCTTAGCACAGATACGCAGTATTTT.

The V and J genes are TRBV19 and TRBJ2-3; D unclear. Germline V lookup: CDR1 LNHDA, CDR2 SQIVND (reference sequence). The CDR3 has 12 residues. Trimming took 10 bases from V and 2 from J, leaving 10 bases between them. The CDR3 DNA reads TGTGCCACCAAGGAAGACACAGATACGCAGTATTTT. It is translated as CATKEDTDTQYF.

The V and J genes are TRBV29-1 and TRBJ1-1; 7 bases map to TRBD1. The germline V gene encodes CDR1 SQVTM and CDR2 ANQGSEA. There are 12 residues in the CDR3. CDR3: CVTTGTATEAFF. DNA of the CDR3: TGCGTCACGACGGGGACAGCAACTGAAGCTTTCTTT.

The chain recombines TRBV27 with TRBJ1-1; D ambiguous. V was pared by 6 bases and J by 0 bases, with 20 bases between. The CDR3 contains 17 residues. Germline assignment: CDR1 MNHEY and CDR2 SMNVEV (reference sequence). Here the CDR3 reads CASRPTAAAVMNTEAFF. The CDR3 nucleotides read TGTGCCAGCAGACCTACCGCGGCAGCTGTTATGAACACTGAAGCTTTCTTT.

This CDR3 is CASSLAGETSDPYNYGYTF. CDR3 nucleotide sequence: TGTGCCAGCAGCTTAGCCGGGGAGACTTCCGATCCCTATAACTATGGCTACACCTTC. The chain recombines TRBV7-9 with TRBJ1-2, with no clear D. The V and J ends lost 0 bases and 1 base respectively, with 21 bases between them. Germline-derived CDR1 and CDR2 are SEHNR and FQNEAQ (reference sequence). The CDR3 is 19 residues long.

The V gene is TRBV10-3, the J gene TRBJ1-1; TRBD1 is a possible D gene (6 bases). CDR1 and CDR2 from the germline V gene are ENHRY and SYGVKD. With 7 bases removed from V and 3 bases from J, the gap between germline ends came to 12 bases. CDR3 length: 13 residues. The CDR3 spells CAITPGQHTEAFF. DNA of the CDR3: TGTGCCATCACCCCGGGACAACACACTGAAGCTTTCTTT.

The chain uses TRBV20-1 and TRBJ2-6, with no clear D. Per germline, CDR1 DFQATT and CDR2 SNEGSKA (reference sequence). CDR3 length: 16 residues. V lost 1 base, J lost 2 bases, and 12 bases lay in between. CDR3 protein: CSARARSYAGANVLTF. The CDR3, as DNA: TGCAGTGCTAGAGCCCGGAGCTACGCTGGGGCCAACGTCCTGACTTTC.

This clonotype has a handful of counts. This CDR3 is CAIKGASYNEQFF. For the CDR3, the DNA is TGTGCCATCAAAGGGGCCTCCTACAATGAGCAGTTCTTC. The gene calls are TRBV10-3 and TRBJ2-1; D perhaps matches TRBD1 (5 bases). This CDR3 is built from 13 residues. Germline CDR1 ENHRY, CDR2 SYGVKD. Trimming removed 7 bases at V and 0 bases at J, with 7 bases between.

The gene calls are TRBV7-9 and TRBJ2-5, with 8 bases matching TRBD1. CDR3 length equals 14 residues. Germline CDR1 is SEHNR and CDR2 is FQNEAQ (reference sequence). Trimming removed 2 bases from V and 4 bases from J; junction bases left unmatched: 3. This CDR3 reads CASSLSGQGETQYF. CDR3 sequence (DNA): TGTGCCAGCAGCTTATCAGGACAGGGAGAGACCCAGTACTTC. Full variable domain (rest looked up from reference TRBV7-9 and TRBJ2-5): DTGVSQNPRHKITKRGQNVTFRCDPISEHNRLYWYRQTLGQGPEFLTYFQNEAQLEKSRLLSDRFSAERPKGSFSTLEIQRTEQGDSAMYLCASSLSGQGETQYFGPGTRLLVL.

The chain combines TRBV29-1 with TRBJ1-1, with D possibly being TRBD1 (6 bases). There are 13 residues in the CDR3. The V and J ends lost 1 base and 6 bases respectively, with 12 bases between them. Germline lookup yields CDR1 SQVTM and CDR2 ANQGSEA. Written as DNA, the CDR3 is TGCAGCGTTGAAGTCGGGGGGCTCGCTGAAGCTTTCTTT. Translated, it gives CSVEVGGLAEAFF. Variable domain in full (rest from reference TRBV29-1 and TRBJ1-1): SAVISQKPSRDICQRGTSLTIQCQVDSQVTMMFWYRQQPGQSLTLIATANQGSEATYESGFVIDKFPISRPNLTFSTLTVSNMSPEDSSIYLCSVEVGGLAEAFFGQGTRLTVV.

The chain is built from TRBV9 and TRBJ2-1, with 8 bases identical to TRBD2. The J segment lost 6 bases and the V segment lost 0 bases, leaving 5 bases of the junction unmatched. The CDR3 has 15 residues. The germline CDR1 and CDR2 sequences are SGDLS and YYNGEE. CDR3 protein: CASSVDERERNEQFF. The CDR3 DNA reads as TGTGCCAGCAGCGTAGACGAGCGGGAGCGCAATGAGCAGTTCTTC.

V is TRBV20-1 and J is TRBJ1-6, with a weak D call TRBD1 (5 bases). CDR1 is DFQATT, CDR2 SNEGSKA, per germline (reference sequence). V was trimmed by 0 bases and J by 13 bases, leaving 10 bases between them. This CDR3 contains 12 residues. CDR3 sequence: CSARDFGGPLHF. CDR3 in DNA: TGCAGTGCTAGAGATTTCGGGGGGCCCCTCCACTTT.

The genes are TRBV5-1 and TRBJ2-7; D is possibly TRBD1 or TRBD2 (5 bases each). The length of the CDR3 is 16 residues. Germline V CDR1 and CDR2: SGHRS, YFSETQ. The V end lost 0 bases, the J end lost 6 bases, and 19 bases lay between the germline ends. DNA of the CDR3: TGCGCCAGCAGCTTGGGCCTGTCCAGGGCGGGTTCCGAGCAGTACTTC. Protein sequence: CASSLGLSRAGSEQYF.

The chain carries TRBV20-1 and TRBJ2-7; 9 nucleotides line up with TRBD2. The germline V gene encodes CDR1 DFQATT and CDR2 SNEGSKA (reference sequence). CDR3 length: 18 amino acids. V was pared by 6 bases and J by 5 bases, with 23 bases of the junction left unmatched. CDR3 amino acids: CSAQKGSLSAGGRDEQYF. The CDR3 DNA reads as TGCAGTGCCCAAAAGGGGAGTCTCTCGGCGGGAGGGCGCGACGAGCAGTACTTC.

The chain joins TRBV6-1 to TRBJ1-5; 9 nucleotides align to TRBD1. V lost 7 bases and J lost 6; bases outside the gene matches: 10. CDR3 length: 15 residues. Per germline, CDR1 MNHNS and CDR2 SASEGT. CDR3 sequence (DNA): TGTGCCAGCATCCGACAGGGGGACATCGGTCAGCCCCAGCATTTT. This gives the protein CASIRQGDIGQPQHF.

The chain uses TRBV7-8 and TRBJ2-5, with D possibly matching TRBD2 (7 bases). V was trimmed by 6 bases and J by 11 bases, leaving 19 bases between them. CDR1 and CDR2 from the germline V gene are SGHVS and FQNEAQ. The CDR3 has 13 residues. CDR3 DNA sequence: TGTGCCAGCAGGCCGGGGGGCAGGGGTGAGCAGTACTTC. Residues: CASRPGGRGEQYF.

V usage is TRBV29-1 and J usage is TRBJ1-1, with a weak D call TRBD1 (6 bases). Germline V gene sequence: CDR1 SQVTM, CDR2 ANQGSEA. This CDR3 has 13 residues. With 6 bases removed from V and 1 base from J, the gap between germline ends came to 12 bases. CDR3 sequence reads: CSVGSTGNTEAFF. DNA for the CDR3: TGCAGCGTCGGATCGACAGGGAACACTGAAGCTTTCTTT.

The chain combines TRBV6-5 with TRBJ2-7; 9 bases are a match to TRBD2. The length of the CDR3 is 18 residues. Germline loops: CDR1 MNHEY, CDR2 SVGAGI. The trim removed 5 bases at V and 6 bases at J, leaving 20 bases unmatched. The CDR3: CASSNRQGLAPRGSEQYF. CDR3 nucleotide sequence: TGTGCCAGCAGTAACAGACAGGGACTAGCACCACGGGGATCCGAGCAGTACTTC.

The chain links TRBV30 to TRBJ2-1; possibly TRBD1 for D (5 bases). CDR3 length: 14 residues. Germline V CDR1 and CDR2: GTSNPN, SVGIG (reference sequence). Between the trimmed V and J ends, which lost 1 base and 10 bases, there was a span of 17 bases. The CDR3 reads CAWSASSQGYEQFF. The CDR3 DNA reads as TGTGCCTGGAGTGCCTCGAGCCAGGGCTACGAGCAGTTCTTC.

The rearrangement uses TRBV12-3 or TRBV12-4 and TRBJ2-5; 7 nucleotides agree with TRBD2. The DNA end lines up better with TRBJ2-7; the J call may be wrong. CDR3 length equals 15 residues. This CDR3 is CASSLRGTTTYEQYF. The CDR3 nucleotides read TGTGCCAGCAGTCTGCGGGGGACTACTACTTACGAGCAGTACTTC.

The chain couples TRBV14 to TRBJ2-7; 8 nucleotides match TRBD2. The V gene's germline CDR1 is SGHDN and CDR2 FVKESK. The CDR3 extends over 16 amino acids. V was pared by 2 bases and J by 5 bases, with 11 bases of the junction left unmatched. Written as DNA, the CDR3 is TGTGCCAGCAGCCAACGTCGTCGGCGGGAGGAGGACGAGCAGTACTTC. Its protein is CASSQRRRREEDEQYF.

The chain employs TRBV3-1 and TRBJ1-2; D gene uncertain. V lost 4 bases and J 6 bases, leaving 18 bases between the germline ends. Germline V gene sequence: CDR1 LGHDT, CDR2 YNNKEL (reference sequence). The CDR3 has 15 amino acids. CDR3 coding DNA: TGTGCCAGCAGCCCCTATGACGAGGGAAGGCATGGCTACACCTTC. It encodes CASSPYDEGRHGYTF. The full variable domain, rest sourced from reference TRBV3-1 and TRBJ1-2, is DTAVSQTPKYLVTQMGNDKSIKCEQNLGHDTMYWYKQDSKKFLKIMFSYNNKELIINETVPNRFSPKSPDKAHLNLHINSLELGDSAVYFCASSPYDEGRHGYTFGSGTRLTVV.